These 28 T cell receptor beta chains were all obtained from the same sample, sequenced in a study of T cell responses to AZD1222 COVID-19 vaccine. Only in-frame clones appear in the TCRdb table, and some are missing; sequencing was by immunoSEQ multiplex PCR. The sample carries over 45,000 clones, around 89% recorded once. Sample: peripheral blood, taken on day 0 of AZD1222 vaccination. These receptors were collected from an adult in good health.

CDR3: CATSRDVGGGVNTGELFF. The CDR3 DNA reads as TGTGCCACCAGCAGAGATGTTGGGGGCGGGGTGAACACCGGGGAGCTGTTTTTT. The V and J genes are TRBV15 and TRBJ2-2, with D perhaps assigned TRBD1 or TRBD2 (6 bases each). Germline CDR1 and CDR2: LNHNV and YYDKDF (reference sequence). The CDR3 has 18 residues. Trimming removed 0 bases at V and 1 base at J, with 15 bases between.

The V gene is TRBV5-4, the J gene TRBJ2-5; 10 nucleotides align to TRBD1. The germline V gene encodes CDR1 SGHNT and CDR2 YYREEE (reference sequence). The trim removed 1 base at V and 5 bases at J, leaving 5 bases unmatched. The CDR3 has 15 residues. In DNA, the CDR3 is TGTGCCAGCAGCTTGCTTGGACAGGGGGGGGAGACCCAGTACTTC. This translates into CASSLLGQGGETQYF. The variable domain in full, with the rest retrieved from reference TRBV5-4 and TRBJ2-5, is ETGVTQSPTHLIKTRGQQVTLRCSSQSGHNTVSWYQQALGQGPQFIFQYYREEENGRGNFPPRFSGLQFPNYSSELNVNALELDDSALYLCASSLLGQGGETQYFGPGTRLLVL.

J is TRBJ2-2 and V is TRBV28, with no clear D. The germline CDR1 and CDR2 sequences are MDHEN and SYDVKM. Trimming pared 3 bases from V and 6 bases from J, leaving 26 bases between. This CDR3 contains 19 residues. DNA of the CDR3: TGTGCCAGCAGTTTTTGGTTTTATCAAGCCAAGTATTATGCCGGGGAGCTGTTTTTT. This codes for CASSFWFYQAKYYAGELFF.

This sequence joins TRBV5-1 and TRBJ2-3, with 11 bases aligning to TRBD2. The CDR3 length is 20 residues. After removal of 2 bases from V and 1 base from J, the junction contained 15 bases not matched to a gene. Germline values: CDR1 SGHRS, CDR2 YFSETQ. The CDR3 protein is CASSFGQGSGRVRGTDTQYF. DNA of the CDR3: TGCGCCAGCAGCTTCGGCCAAGGTAGCGGGAGGGTCCGCGGCACAGATACGCAGTATTTT.

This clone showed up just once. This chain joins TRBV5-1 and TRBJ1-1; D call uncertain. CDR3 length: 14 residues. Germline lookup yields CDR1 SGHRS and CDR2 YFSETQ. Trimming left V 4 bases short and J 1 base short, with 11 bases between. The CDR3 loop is CASSAQASNTEAFF. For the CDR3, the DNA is TGCGCCAGCAGCGCCCAGGCCTCGAACACTGAAGCTTTCTTT.

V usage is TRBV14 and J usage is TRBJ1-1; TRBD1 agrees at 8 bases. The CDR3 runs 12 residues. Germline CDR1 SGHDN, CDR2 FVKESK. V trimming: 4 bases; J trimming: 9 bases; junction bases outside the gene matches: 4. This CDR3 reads CASSPWTGKAFF. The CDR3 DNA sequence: TGTGCCAGCAGCCCCTGGACAGGGAAAGCTTTCTTT.

CDR3 bases: TGCAGTCCGAGTAAAGTCACTGAAGCTTTCTTT. Protein sequence: CSPSKVTEAFF. V and J are TRBV20-1 and TRBJ1-1; D gene ambiguous. Trimming left V 8 bases short and J 4 bases short, with 11 bases between. The CDR3 consists of 11 residues. Germline CDR1 reads DFQATT; CDR2 reads SNEGSKA (reference sequence).

The CDR3 loop is CASSLTDRVMTEAFF. CDR3 coding DNA: TGTGCCAGCAGTTTAACCGACAGGGTGATGACTGAAGCTTTCTTT. V usage is TRBV28 and J usage is TRBJ1-1; TRBD1 matches 7 bases. The CDR3 is 15 residues long. CDR1 MDHEN and CDR2 SYDVKM come from the germline V gene. Trimming at V came to 2 bases and at J to 5 bases, leaving 8 bases not matched to a gene. The whole variable domain, filled in from reference TRBV28 and TRBJ1-1, reads DVKVTQSSRYLVKRTGEKVFLECVQDMDHENMFWYRQDPGLGLRLIYFSYDVKMKEKGDIPEGYSVSREKKERFSLILESASTNQTSMYLCASSLTDRVMTEAFFGQGTRLTVV.

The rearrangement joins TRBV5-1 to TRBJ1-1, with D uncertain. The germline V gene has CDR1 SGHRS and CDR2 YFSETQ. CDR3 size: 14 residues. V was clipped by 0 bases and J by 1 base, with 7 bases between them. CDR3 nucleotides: TGCGCCAGCAGCTTGGGGGCAGGGAACACTGAAGCTTTCTTT. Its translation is CASSLGAGNTEAFF.

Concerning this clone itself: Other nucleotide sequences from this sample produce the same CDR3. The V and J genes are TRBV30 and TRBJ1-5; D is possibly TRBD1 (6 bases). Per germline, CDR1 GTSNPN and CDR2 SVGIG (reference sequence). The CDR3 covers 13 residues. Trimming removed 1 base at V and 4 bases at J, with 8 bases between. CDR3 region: CAWSGQGNQPQHF. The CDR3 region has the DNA TGTGCCTGGAGTGGGCAGGGGAATCAGCCCCAGCATTTT.

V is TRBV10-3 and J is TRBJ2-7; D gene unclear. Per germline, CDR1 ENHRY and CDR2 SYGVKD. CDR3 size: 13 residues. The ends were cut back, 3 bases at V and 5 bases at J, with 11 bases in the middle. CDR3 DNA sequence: TGTGCCATCAGTGATAACCCCTACAACGAGCAGTACTTC. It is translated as CAISDNPYNEQYF.

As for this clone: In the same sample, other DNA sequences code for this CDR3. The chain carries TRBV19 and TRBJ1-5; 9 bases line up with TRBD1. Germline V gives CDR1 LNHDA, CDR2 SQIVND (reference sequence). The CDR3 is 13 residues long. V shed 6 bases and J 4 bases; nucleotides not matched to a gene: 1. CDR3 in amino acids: CASSGTGNQPQHF. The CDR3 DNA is TGTGCCAGTAGCGGGACAGGGAATCAGCCCCAGCATTTT.

Here the CDR3 DNA reads TGTGCCAGCAGCTTGGATCAGGTGAACACCGGGGAGCTGTTTTTT. As protein: CASSLDQVNTGELFF. The rearrangement joins TRBV5-4 to TRBJ2-2; no reliable D call. The CDR3 has 15 amino acids. V was shortened by 0 bases and J by 1 base, with 7 bases between the two germline ends. Germline values: CDR1 SGHNT, CDR2 YYREEE (reference sequence).

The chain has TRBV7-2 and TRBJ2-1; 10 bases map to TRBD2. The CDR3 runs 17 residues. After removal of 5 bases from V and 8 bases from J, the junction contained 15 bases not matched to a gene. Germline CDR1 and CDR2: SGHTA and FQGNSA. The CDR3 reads CASSERRASGRGYEQFF. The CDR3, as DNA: TGTGCCAGCAGCGAACGGAGGGCTAGCGGGAGAGGGTATGAGCAGTTCTTC.

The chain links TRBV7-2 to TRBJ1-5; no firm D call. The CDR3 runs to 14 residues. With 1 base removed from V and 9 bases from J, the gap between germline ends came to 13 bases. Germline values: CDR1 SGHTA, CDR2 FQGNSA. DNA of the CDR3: TGTGCCAGCAGCTTAGATAGGGTCCGTGGGCCCCAGCATTTT. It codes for CASSLDRVRGPQHF.

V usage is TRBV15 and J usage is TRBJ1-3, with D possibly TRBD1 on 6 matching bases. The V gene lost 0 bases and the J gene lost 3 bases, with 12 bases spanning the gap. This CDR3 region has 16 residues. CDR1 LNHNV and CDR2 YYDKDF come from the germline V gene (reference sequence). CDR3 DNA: TGTGCCACCAGCAGAGATTGGGGGGCGGTTGGAAACACCATATATTTT. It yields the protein CATSRDWGAVGNTIYF.

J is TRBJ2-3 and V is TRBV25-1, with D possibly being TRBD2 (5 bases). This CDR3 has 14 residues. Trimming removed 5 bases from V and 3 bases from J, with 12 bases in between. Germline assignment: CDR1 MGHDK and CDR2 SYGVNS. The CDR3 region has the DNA TGTGCCAGCAGTCCGGGGAGTCGGACAGATACGCAGTATTTT. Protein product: CASSPGSRTDTQYF.

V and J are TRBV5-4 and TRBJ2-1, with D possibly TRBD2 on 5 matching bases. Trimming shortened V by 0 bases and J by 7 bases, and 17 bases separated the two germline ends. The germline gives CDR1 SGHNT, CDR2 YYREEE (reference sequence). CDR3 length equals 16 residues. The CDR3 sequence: CASSLERGRRGNEQFF. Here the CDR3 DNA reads TGTGCCAGCAGCTTGGAGCGAGGGAGAAGAGGGAATGAGCAGTTCTTC.

CDR3: CASSDRLAGGGELFF. CDR3 nucleotides: TGTGCCAGCAGCGATCGACTAGCGGGTGGCGGGGAGCTGTTTTTT. The chain couples TRBV6-5 to TRBJ2-2; 10 nucleotides align to TRBD2. CDR3 length: 15 amino acids. V lost 6 bases, J lost 7 bases, and 8 bases stayed unmatched. Germline V lookup: CDR1 MNHEY, CDR2 SVGAGI.

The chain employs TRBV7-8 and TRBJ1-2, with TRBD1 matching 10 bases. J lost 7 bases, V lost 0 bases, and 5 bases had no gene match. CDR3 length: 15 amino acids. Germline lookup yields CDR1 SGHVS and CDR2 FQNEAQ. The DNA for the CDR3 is TGTGCCAGCAGCTTAGCGGGGACAGGGGAGGGTGGCTACACCTTC. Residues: CASSLAGTGEGGYTF.

The CDR3 coding sequence is TGTGCCAGCAGTGATAGCGGGGGGAAACTGTTTTTT. Its protein product is CASSDSGGKLFF. The chain combines TRBV2 with TRBJ1-4; perhaps TRBD1 as D (5 bases). Between the trimmed V and J ends, which lost 3 bases and 11 bases, there was a span of 10 bases. The CDR3 has 12 residues. Per the germline V gene, CDR1 is SNHLY and CDR2 is FYNNEI.

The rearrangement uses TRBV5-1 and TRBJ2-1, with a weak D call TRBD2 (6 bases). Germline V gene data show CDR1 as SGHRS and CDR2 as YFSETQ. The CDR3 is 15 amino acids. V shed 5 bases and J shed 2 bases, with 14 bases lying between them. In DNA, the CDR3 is TGCGCCAGCAGTCGTCAGGAGGGCCCCTACAATGAGCAGTTCTTC. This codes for CASSRQEGPYNEQFF.

CDR3 DNA sequence: TGTGCCAGTAGATCGGACAGGGGGAACACTGAAGCTTTCTTT. It translates to CASRSDRGNTEAFF. V is TRBV19 and J is TRBJ1-1; 9 bases match TRBD1. The CDR3 length is 14 residues. V lost 6 bases and J lost 1; bases outside the gene matches: 3. Germline V gene lookup returns CDR1 LNHDA and CDR2 SQIVND (reference sequence). Based on the CDR3 plus reference TRBV19 and TRBJ1-1, the full variable domain is DGGITQSPKYLFRKEGQNVTLSCEQNLNHDAMYWYRQDPGQGLRLIYYSQIVNDFQKGDIAEGYSVSREKKESFPLTVTSAQKNPTAFYLCASRSDRGNTEAFFGQGTRLTVV.

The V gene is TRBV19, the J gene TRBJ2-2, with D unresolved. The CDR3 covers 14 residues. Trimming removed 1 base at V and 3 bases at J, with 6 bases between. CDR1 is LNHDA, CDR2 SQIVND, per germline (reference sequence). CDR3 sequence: CASSIAAYTGELFF. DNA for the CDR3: TGTGCCAGTAGTATAGCGGCATACACCGGGGAGCTGTTTTTT.

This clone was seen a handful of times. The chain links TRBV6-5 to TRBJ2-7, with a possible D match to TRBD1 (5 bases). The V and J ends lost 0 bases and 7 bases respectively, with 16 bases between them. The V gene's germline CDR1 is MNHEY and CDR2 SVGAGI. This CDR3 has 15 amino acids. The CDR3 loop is CASSYSQGKGQEQYF. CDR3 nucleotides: TGTGCCAGCAGTTACTCTCAGGGAAAAGGTCAGGAGCAGTACTTC.

The CDR3 is CASETQLYNSPLHF. CDR3 bases: TGTGCCAGCGAGACACAGTTATATAATTCACCCCTCCACTTT. This sequence joins TRBV6-5 and TRBJ1-6, with D hard to call. Trimming stripped 8 bases from V and 4 bases from J, with 12 bases between. Per germline, CDR1 MNHEY and CDR2 SVGAGI. The CDR3 is 14 amino acids.

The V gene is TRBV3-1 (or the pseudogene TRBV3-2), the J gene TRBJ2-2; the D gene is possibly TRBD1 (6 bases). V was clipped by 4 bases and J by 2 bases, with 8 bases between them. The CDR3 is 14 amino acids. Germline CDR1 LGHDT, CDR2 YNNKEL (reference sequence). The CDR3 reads CASSRGQNTGELFF. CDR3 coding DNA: TGTGCCAGCAGCCGGGGGCAAAACACCGGGGAGCTGTTTTTT.

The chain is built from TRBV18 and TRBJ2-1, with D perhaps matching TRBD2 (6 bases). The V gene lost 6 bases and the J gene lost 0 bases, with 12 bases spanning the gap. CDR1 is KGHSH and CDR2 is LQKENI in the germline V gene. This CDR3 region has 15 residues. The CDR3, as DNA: TGTGCCAGCTCCCTAGCGCAGAGCTCCTACAATGAGCAGTTCTTC. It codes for CASSLAQSSYNEQFF.